The entry below gives a single T cell receptor (beta chain) sequence along with its context. The data originate from a study of blood T cell repertoires in COVID-19. In the original workflow: The authors estimated nucleated cell counts from reference gene primer amplification. TCRdb's copy holds only in-frame clones and misses some; the assay was immunoSEQ multiplex PCR. From that table come the V and J calls and clone size; the DNA was used to work out D and trimming. The sample has around 250,000 clones, 86% seen once. The TCR was taken from a woman between 25 and 40 years old with active or convalescent COVID-19. The sample consisted of peripheral blood.

CDR3 bases: TGTGCCAGTAGTCAGGTTGGCAGATACGAGCAGTACTTC. It translates to CASSQVGRYEQYF. V and J are TRBV19 and TRBJ2-7; no reliable D call. The CDR3 is 13 amino acids. V was shortened by 5 bases and J by 4 bases, with 12 bases between the two germline ends. Germline assignment: CDR1 LNHDA and CDR2 SQIVND (reference sequence). Based on the CDR3 plus reference TRBV19 and TRBJ2-7, the full variable domain is DGGITQSPKYLFRKEGQNVTLSCEQNLNHDAMYWYRQDPGQGLRLIYYSQIVNDFQKGDIAEGYSVSREKKESFPLTVTSAQKNPTAFYLCASSQVGRYEQYFGPGTRLTVT.